This T cell receptor (beta chain) was retrieved from a study of cytomegalovirus exposure and HLA in healthy donors. This CDR3 is 14 amino acids long. V was clipped by 4 bases and J by 5 bases, with 15 bases between them. Germline V gene sequence: CDR1 SEHNR, CDR2 FQNEAQ (reference sequence). The PCR contained 60 Vbeta and 13 Jbeta primers. Assay: immunoSEQ multiplex PCR; the TCRdb copy retains only in-frame clones and omits some. The sample carries about 160,000 clones, roughly 77% recorded once. Broader study findings: Later analysis reportedly placed an Asian-associated ancestry cluster below the roughly 670-donor mean in N-insertions. Previous analysis showed most TCR beta V segments were productive about 87% or about 30% of the time.

For this clone: What it binds is unknown.

The TCR originated in a woman aged 18-35 years in good health and CMV-seronegative. V gene TRBV7-9 combines with J gene TRBJ2-7, with a weak D call TRBD1 (6 bases). The specimen was PBMCs. CDR3 residues: CASSSQLTGNEQYF. The CDR3 DNA is TGTGCCAGCAGCTCCCAACTTACAGGGAACGAGCAGTACTTC.